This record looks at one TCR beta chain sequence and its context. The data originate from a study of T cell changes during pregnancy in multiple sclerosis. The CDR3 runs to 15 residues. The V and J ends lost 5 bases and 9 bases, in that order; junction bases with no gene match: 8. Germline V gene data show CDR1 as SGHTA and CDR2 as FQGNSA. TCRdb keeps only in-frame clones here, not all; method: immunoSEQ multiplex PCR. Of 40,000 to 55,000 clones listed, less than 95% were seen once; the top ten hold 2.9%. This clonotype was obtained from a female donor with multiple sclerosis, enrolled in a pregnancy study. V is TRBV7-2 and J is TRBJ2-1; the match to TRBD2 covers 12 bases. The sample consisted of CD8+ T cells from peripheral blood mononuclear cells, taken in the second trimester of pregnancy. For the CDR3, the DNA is TGTGCCAGCAGCCCGAGACCTAGCGGGGGGGGTGAGCAGTTCTTC. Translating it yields CASSPRPSGGGEQFF.